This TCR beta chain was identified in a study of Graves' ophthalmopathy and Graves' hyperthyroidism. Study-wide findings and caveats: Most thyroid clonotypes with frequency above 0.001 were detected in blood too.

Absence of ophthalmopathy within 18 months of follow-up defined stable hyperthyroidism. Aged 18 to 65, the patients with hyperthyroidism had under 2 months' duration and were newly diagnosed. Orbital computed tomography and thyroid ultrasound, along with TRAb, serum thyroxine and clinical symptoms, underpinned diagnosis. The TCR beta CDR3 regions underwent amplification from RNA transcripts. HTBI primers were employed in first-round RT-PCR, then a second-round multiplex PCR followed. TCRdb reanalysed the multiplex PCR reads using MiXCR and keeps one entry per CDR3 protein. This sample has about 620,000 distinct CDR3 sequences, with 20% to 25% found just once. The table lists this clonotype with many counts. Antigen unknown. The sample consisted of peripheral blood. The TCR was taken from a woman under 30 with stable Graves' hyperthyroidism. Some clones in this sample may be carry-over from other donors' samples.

CDR3 amino acids: CAISESMGRGGGYTF. As DNA, the CDR3 is TGTGCCATCAGTGAGTCGATGGGCAGGGGAGGTGGCTACACCTTC. The chain carries TRBV10-3 and TRBJ1-2, with a possible D match to TRBD1 (6 bases). This CDR3 comprises 15 residues. V was cut by 0 bases and J by 7 bases, with 15 bases left in between. Per the germline V gene, CDR1 is ENHRY and CDR2 is SYGVKD.